This T cell receptor (beta chain) came from a study of blood T cell repertoires in COVID-19. Study context: Italy, Spain and the United States were the sources of the convalescent and acute COVID-19 samples.

Recovered status in Cohort 3 required two negative PCRs, clearance, or symptom resolution. The V gene lost 10 bases and the J gene lost 2 bases, with 14 bases spanning the gap. Germline CDR1 SGHNT, CDR2 YENEEA. The CDR3 is 13 residues long. This clone was picked up one time. As originally analysed: How many nucleated cells were present was estimated from reference gene primer amplification. The data were produced by immunoSEQ multiplex PCR, yet TCRdb's version contains in-frame clones alone and is incomplete. V, J and clone size are taken as reported in that table, and D and trimming were inferred from the DNA itself. Of 250,000 to 300,000 clones detected, roughly 86% appear once; the ten largest clones hold under 2.5%.

The TCR sequence derives from a woman aged 60-75 years who had recovered from COVID-19. The sample consisted of PBMCs or T cells enriched from blood (not recorded which). This chain connects TRBV11-3 to TRBJ1-1, with D tentatively TRBD1 (5 bases). The CDR3 region is CATRDSLNTEAFF. CDR3 in DNA: TGTGCCACCAGAGACAGCCTAAACACTGAAGCTTTCTTT.